A single sample is the source of the 4 T cell receptor beta chains below, sequenced in a study of T cells in Graves' hyperthyroidism and ophthalmopathy. Amplification targeted TCR beta CDR3 regions from RNA transcripts. HTBI primers were the set used in a first-round RT-PCR of the TCR CDR3. TCRdb fed the multiplex PCR reads into MiXCR, producing one record per CDR3 protein. Of about 760,000 distinct CDR3 sequences listed, 35% are singletons. Specimen: blood. These receptors were obtained from a woman aged 35 to 49 with Graves' hyperthyroidism.

This clonotype occurred a few times. This sequence joins TRBV7-2 and TRBJ2-7; TRBD2 matches 8 bases. Germline V gene sequence: CDR1 SGHTA, CDR2 FQGNSA. V shed 5 bases, J shed 3 bases, and the junction held 15 bases outside the gene matches. The CDR3 totals 17 residues. CDR3 nucleotides: TGTGCCAGCAGCCCAACCCTCGTAGCCGGGACTAGCTACGAGCAGTACTTC. This gives the protein CASSPTLVAGTSYEQYF.

This clonotype was recorded at least ten times. The chain couples TRBV12-3 or TRBV12-4 to TRBJ1-1; D is unresolved. V was shortened by 6 bases and J by 1 base, with 9 bases between the two germline ends. This CDR3 contains 13 residues. The CDR3 nucleotides are TGTGCCAGCAGCTTAACTAGGAACACTGAAGCTTTCTTT. Protein: CASSLTRNTEAFF.

This chain connects TRBV29-1 to TRBJ1-2, with TRBD1 as a possible D gene (5 bases). The CDR3 runs to 12 residues. V was trimmed by 2 bases and J by 5 bases, leaving 9 bases between them. Germline V lookup: CDR1 SQVTM, CDR2 ANQGSEA. The CDR3 spells CSVERGMYGYTF. The CDR3 bases are TGCAGCGTTGAAAGGGGAATGTATGGCTACACCTTC.

The CDR3: CAISDGLAGGYTF. The CDR3 region has the DNA TGTGCCATCAGTGATGGGCTAGCGGGTGGCTACACCTTC. This chain links TRBV10-3 with TRBJ1-2; the D is unclear. Germline values: CDR1 ENHRY, CDR2 SYGVKD. V shed 3 bases and J shed 7 bases, with 12 bases lying between them. CDR3 length: 13 amino acids.